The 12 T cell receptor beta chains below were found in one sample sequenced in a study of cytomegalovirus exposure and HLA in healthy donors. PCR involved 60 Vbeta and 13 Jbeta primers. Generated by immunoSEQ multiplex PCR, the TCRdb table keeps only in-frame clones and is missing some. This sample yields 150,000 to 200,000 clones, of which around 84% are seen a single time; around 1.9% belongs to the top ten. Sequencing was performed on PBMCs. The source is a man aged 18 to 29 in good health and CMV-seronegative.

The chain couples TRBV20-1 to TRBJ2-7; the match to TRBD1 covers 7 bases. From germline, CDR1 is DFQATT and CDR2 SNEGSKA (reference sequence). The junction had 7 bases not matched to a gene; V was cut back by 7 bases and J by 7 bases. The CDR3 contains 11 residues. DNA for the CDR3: TGCAGTGGGGTTCCGGGACAGGAGCAGTACTTC. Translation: CSGVPGQEQYF.

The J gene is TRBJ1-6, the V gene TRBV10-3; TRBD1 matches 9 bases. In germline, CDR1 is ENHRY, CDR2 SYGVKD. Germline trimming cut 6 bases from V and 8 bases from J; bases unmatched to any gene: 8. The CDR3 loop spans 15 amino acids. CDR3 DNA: TGTGCCATCAGCGCTTTGACAGGGGGTGATTCACCCCTCCACTTT. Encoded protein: CAISALTGGDSPLHF.

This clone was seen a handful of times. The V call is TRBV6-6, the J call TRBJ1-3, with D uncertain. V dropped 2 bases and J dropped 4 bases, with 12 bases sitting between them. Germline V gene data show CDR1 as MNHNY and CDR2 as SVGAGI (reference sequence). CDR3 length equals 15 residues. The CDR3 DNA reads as TGTGCCAGCAGTTACGGTAGCACGGCGGGAAACACCATATATTTT. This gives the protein CASSYGSTAGNTIYF.

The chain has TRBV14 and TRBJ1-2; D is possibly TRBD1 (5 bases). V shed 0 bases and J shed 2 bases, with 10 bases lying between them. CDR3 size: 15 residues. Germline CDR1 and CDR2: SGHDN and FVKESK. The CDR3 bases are TGTGCCAGCAGCCAAGATAGGACACCAAACTATGGCTACACCTTC. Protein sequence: CASSQDRTPNYGYTF.

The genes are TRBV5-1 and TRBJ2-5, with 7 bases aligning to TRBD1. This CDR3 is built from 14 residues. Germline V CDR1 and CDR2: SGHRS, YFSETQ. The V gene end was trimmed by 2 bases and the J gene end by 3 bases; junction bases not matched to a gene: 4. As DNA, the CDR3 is TGCGCCAGCAGCTTTGGACAGGCGAAAGAGACCCAGTACTTC. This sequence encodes CASSFGQAKETQYF. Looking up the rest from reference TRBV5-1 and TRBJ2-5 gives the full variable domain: KAGVTQTPRYLIKTRGQQVTLSCSPISGHRSVSWYQQTPGQGLQFLFEYFSETQRNKGNFPGRFSGRQFSNSRSEMNVSTLELGDSALYLCASSFGQAKETQYFGPGTRLLVL.

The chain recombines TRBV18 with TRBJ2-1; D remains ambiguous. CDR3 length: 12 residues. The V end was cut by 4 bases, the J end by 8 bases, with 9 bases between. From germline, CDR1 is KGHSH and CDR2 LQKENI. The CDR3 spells CASSLTDHEQFF. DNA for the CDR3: TGTGCCAGCTCACTTACAGACCATGAGCAGTTCTTC.

CDR3 sequence reads: CASSEGTSAGDEQYF. The CDR3 DNA is TGTGCCAGCAGCGAAGGGACTAGCGCCGGGGACGAGCAGTACTTC. The rearrangement joins TRBV11-2 to TRBJ2-7, with TRBD2 matching 10 bases. Germline assignment: CDR1 SGHAT and CDR2 FQNNGV. V shed 5 bases and J 5 bases; nucleotides not matched to a gene: 9. This CDR3 has 15 residues.

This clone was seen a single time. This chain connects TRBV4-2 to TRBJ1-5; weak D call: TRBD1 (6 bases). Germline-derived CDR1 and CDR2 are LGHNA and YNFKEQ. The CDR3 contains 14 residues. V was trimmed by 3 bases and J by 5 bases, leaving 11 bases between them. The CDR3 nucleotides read TGTGCCAGCAGCCAGATACAGGGTGATCAGCCCCAGCATTTT. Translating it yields CASSQIQGDQPQHF.

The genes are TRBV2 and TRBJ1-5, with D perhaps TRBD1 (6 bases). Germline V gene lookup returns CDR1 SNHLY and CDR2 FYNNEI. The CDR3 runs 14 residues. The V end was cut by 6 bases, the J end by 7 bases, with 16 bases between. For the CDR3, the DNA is TGTGCCAGCAGGACCGGGACAACGGGACAGCCCCAGCATTTT. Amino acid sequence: CASRTGTTGQPQHF.

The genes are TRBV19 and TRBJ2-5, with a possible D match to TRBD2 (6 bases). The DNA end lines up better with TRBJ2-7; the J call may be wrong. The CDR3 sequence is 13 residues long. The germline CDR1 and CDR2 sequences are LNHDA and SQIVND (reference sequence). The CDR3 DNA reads TGTGCCAGTAGTGGGACTGCCTCCTACGAGCAGTACTTC. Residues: CASSGTASYEQYF.

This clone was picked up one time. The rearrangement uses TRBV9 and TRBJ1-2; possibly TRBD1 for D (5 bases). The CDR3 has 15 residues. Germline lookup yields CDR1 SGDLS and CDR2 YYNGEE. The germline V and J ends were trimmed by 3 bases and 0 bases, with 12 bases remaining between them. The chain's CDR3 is CASSGGGGPNYGYTF. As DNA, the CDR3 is TGTGCCAGCAGCGGTGGGGGGGGACCTAACTATGGCTACACCTTC.

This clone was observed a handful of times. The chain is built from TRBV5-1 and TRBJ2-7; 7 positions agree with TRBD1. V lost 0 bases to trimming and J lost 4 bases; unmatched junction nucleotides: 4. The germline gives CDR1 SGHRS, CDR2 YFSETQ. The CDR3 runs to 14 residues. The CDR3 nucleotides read TGCGCCAGCAGCTTGGCCCGGACAGGATACGAGCAGTACTTC. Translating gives CASSLARTGYEQYF.